This T cell receptor beta chain was identified in a study of T cell responses to AZD1222 COVID-19 vaccine. Libraries were prepared by immunoSEQ multiplex PCR; TCRdb keeps only in-frame clonotypes and omits some of them. The sample shows 95,000 to 150,000 clones, 70% to 90% of them seen only once. Findings and caveats of the study: White British people made up most donors, females outnumbered males, and clonal diversity was possibly underestimated.

About this clone itself: Its specificity is not known.

Unmatched junction bases numbered 2, after V lost 6 bases and J lost 0 bases. Per germline, CDR1 MNHEY and CDR2 SVGAGI. This CDR3 is 15 amino acids long. The sequencing used peripheral blood, collected 28 days after the second AZD1222 dose. V gene TRBV6-5 combines with J gene TRBJ2-6; 7 bases agree with TRBD1. The sequence came from an adult who received the AZD1222 COVID-19 vaccine. Here the CDR3 reads CASRTGSSGANVLTF. CDR3 sequence (DNA): TGTGCCAGCAGGACAGGGTCCTCTGGGGCCAACGTCCTGACTTTC.